This entry describes one TCR beta chain. Its specificity is not known. TCRdb's table, derived via immunoSEQ multiplex PCR, lists solely in-frame clones and lacks some. The top ten hold 6.6% of the sample, which has 25,000 to 35,000 clones, roughly nine tenths seen once. The source of the sample is a study of lymphopenia after photon versus proton radiotherapy. Regarding the study as a whole: Relative stability marked proton patients; photon patients lost diversity and naive cells. After lymphocyte nadir, photon-treated repertoires showed oligoclonal expansion, especially CD8+ Temra.

Per the germline V gene, CDR1 is LGHNA and CDR2 is YSLEER. The CDR3 is 18 residues long. V lost 1 base and J lost 5, with 23 bases in between. This sequence was found in a woman aged 65 to 85 with pancreatic cancer. Some clones in this sample may be carry-over from other donors' samples. The sample consisted of peripheral blood, taken from a patient treated with proton-based radiotherapy. V usage is TRBV4-3 and J usage is TRBJ1-2, with D tentatively TRBD1 (5 bases). The CDR3 spells CASSQGPATVGGKYGYTF. The CDR3 bases are TGCGCCAGCAGCCAAGGTCCCGCCACGGTGGGGGGTAAGTATGGCTACACCTTC.